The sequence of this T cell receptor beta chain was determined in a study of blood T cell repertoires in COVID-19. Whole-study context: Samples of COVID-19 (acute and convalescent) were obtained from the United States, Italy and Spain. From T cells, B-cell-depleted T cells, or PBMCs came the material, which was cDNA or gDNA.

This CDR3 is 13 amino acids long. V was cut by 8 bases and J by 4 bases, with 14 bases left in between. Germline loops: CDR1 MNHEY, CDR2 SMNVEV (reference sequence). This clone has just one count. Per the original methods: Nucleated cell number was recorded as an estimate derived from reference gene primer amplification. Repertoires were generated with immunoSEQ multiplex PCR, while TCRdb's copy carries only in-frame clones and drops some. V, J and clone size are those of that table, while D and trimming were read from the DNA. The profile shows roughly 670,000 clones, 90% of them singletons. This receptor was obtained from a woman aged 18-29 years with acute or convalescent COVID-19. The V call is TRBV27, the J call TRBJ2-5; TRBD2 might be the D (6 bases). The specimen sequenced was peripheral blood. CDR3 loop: CASREPGRETQYF. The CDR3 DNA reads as TGTGCCAGCCGAGAGCCCGGGAGAGAGACCCAGTACTTC.